This entry describes one T cell receptor (beta chain). Its antigen is unknown. Clones were sequenced by immunoSEQ multiplex PCR, and TCRdb holds only the in-frame ones, with some missing. The sample lists roughly 100,000 clones, about 90% seen once, with about 1% in the top ten. These data are taken from a study of PD-L1 blockade in urothelial cancer. Study in general: Specimens of blood held a median count of roughly 130,000 T cells. Study outcomes and limitations: Where pretreatment blood TCR clonality fell below the median, better survival was predicted. In blood at 3 weeks, tumor-associated clones expanded more among patients with durable benefit.

The CDR3 is 14 amino acids. Germline loops: CDR1 SQVTM, CDR2 ANQGSEA. Time point in this sample: pretreatment peripheral blood. All patients handed over anywhere from 1 to 8 samples, pretreatment and on-treatment. The sample here was PBMCs, taken around atezolizumab (anti-PD-L1) treatment. The chain couples TRBV29-1 to TRBJ2-3; 8 bases align to TRBD1. The TCR comes from an elderly woman with urothelial cancer. CDR3 amino acids: CSFTGTGITDTQYF. In nucleotides, the CDR3 is TGCAGTTTTACCGGGACAGGCATCACAGATACGCAGTATTTT.